This T cell receptor (beta chain) comes out of a study of blood T cell repertoires in COVID-19. About the study: Researchers got acute and convalescent COVID-19 samples from the United States, Italy and Spain. Nucleic acid was either cDNA or gDNA, and it came from T cells, B-cell-depleted T cells, or PBMCs.

In the original analysis: Reference gene primers were amplified, and this amplification served to estimate nucleated cell counts. Libraries were prepared by immunoSEQ multiplex PCR; TCRdb keeps only in-frame clonotypes and omits some of them. V and J calls and clone size come straight from that table; D and trimming were deduced from the DNA. The sample yields approximately 150,000 clones, roughly 88% seen once. Trimming removed 2 bases from V and 7 bases from J; junction bases left unmatched: 6. The germline V gene has CDR1 MNHEY and CDR2 SVGEGT. The CDR3 consists of 14 residues. Everyone who took part was roughly 18 to 89 years old, and they came from 24 US areas.

The origin of this receptor is a man between 65 and 85 years old who had been exposed to COVID-19. The chain links TRBV6-2 or TRBV6-3 to TRBJ2-3, with 7 positions matching TRBD2. The source material was PBMCs or T cells enriched from blood (not recorded which). The CDR3 nucleotides are TGTGCCAGCAGTTACGGGCGGGAGAGATATACGCAGTATTTT. Its protein is CASSYGRERYTQYF.